This T cell receptor beta chain was sequenced in a study of T-cell memory formation after mild COVID-19. Study background: Largely, the TCR clusters proved donor specific. Study-wide results and limits: What remained unconfirmed was the SARS-CoV-2 specificity of second-wave clones peaking on day 37. Pre-infection memory showed some responding clones, and this suggested that cross-reactive memory joined.

As to this clonotype: What it binds is not known.

Using constant-segment primers, 5'RACE produced TCR alpha and TCR beta cDNA libraries carrying sample barcodes and UMIs. TCRdb called the 5' RACE reads again in MiXCR, with one record for every CDR3 protein. The sample consists of about half a million distinct CDR3 sequences, roughly 18% of them appearing once. This CDR3 has 14 residues. Germline V gives CDR1 MDHEN, CDR2 SYDVKM. V lost 3 bases and J lost 0, with 8 bases in between. The TCR originated in an adult woman who had mild COVID-19 (a few samples of this study predate the infection). Cell type and time point are not known. The chain has TRBV28 and TRBJ2-5; a weak D match, TRBD1 (5 bases). The source material was PBMCs or a T cell subset sorted from them (not recorded which). CDR3 in DNA: TGTGCCAGCAGTTTGGGGCAGTACCAAGAGACCCAGTACTTC. It encodes CASSLGQYQETQYF.